This entry concerns a single T cell receptor (beta chain). The data originate from a study of blood T cell repertoires in COVID-19. Turning to the study itself: COVID-19 samples collected from the United States, Italy and Spain covered acute and convalescent phases.

The CDR3 is 14 amino acids. J was trimmed by 2 bases and V by 4 bases; bases with no gene match: 5. Germline V gives CDR1 SGHTA, CDR2 FQGNSA. Original data processing: Quantification of nucleated cells was approximated via reference gene primer amplification. Profiled with immunoSEQ multiplex PCR; TCRdb holds only in-frame clones, not every one. Clone size and V and J calls were adopted from that table, with D and trimming inferred from the DNA. The sample records more than 300,000 clones, 85% to 90% being singletons. The sequence was obtained from a woman aged 40-49 years with COVID-19, enrolled during active disease. This rearrangement joins TRBV7-2 to TRBJ2-7; 7 bases agree with TRBD2. Input material: peripheral blood. The CDR3 protein is CASSSDGGTYEQYF. CDR3 coding DNA: TGTGCCAGCAGCTCCGACGGGGGGACCTACGAGCAGTACTTC.